This T cell receptor beta chain was retrieved from a study of response to subunit inactivated influenza vaccine. TCRdb fed the RT-PCR reads into MiXCR, producing one record per CDR3 protein. This sample has hundreds of thousands of distinct CDR3 sequences; over 9.5% occur once, and the top ten carry 10%. In germline, CDR1 is KGHDR, CDR2 SFDVKD. There are 14 residues in the CDR3. V was cut by 11 bases and J by 3 bases, with 15 bases left in between. This clonotype was counted between two and nine times. Material: PBMCs from blood, obtained on the day of vaccination. The receptor was derived from a man aged 45-65 years who received an inactivated influenza vaccine. The V call is TRBV24-1, the J call TRBJ2-2; tentatively, D is TRBD1 or TRBD2 (5 bases each). The CDR3 region has the DNA TGTGCCATAGGGACCTACGAGGACACCGGGGAGCTGTTTTTT. It translates to CAIGTYEDTGELFF.